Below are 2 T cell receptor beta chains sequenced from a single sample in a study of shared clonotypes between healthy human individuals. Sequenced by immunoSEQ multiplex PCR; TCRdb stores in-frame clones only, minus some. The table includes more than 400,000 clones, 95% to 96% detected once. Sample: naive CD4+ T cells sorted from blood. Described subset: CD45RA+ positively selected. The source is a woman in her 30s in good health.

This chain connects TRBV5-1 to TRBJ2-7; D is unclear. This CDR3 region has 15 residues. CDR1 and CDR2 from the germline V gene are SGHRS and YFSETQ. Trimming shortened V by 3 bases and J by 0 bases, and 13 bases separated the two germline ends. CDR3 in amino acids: CASSSHVGFSYEQYF. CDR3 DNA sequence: TGCGCCAGCAGCTCTCATGTGGGGTTCTCCTACGAGCAGTACTTC.

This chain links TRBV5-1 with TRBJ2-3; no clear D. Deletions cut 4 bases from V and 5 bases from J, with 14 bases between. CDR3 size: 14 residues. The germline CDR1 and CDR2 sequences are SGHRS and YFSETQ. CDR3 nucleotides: TGCGCCAGCAGCCCGGGCCCCGCACGAGATACGCAGTATTTT. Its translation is CASSPGPARDTQYF.